The 19 T cell receptor beta chains in this list originate from one sample, sequenced in a study of yellow fever vaccine responses in identical twins. From the RT-PCR reads, TCRdb called clonotypes with MiXCR, one entry per CDR3 protein. The sample includes about 3,600 distinct CDR3 sequences, approximately 73% of them seen just once. This specimen was T cells from blood (PBMCs), unsorted or a sorted subset (not recorded which), taken before or after yellow fever vaccination (not recorded which). These receptors were obtained from a woman aged 18-29 years who received the yellow fever vaccine.

V gene TRBV6-4 combines with J gene TRBJ2-7, with 10 bases identical to TRBD1. After removal of 5 bases from V and 9 bases from J, the junction contained 13 bases not matched to a gene. The CDR3 is 15 residues long. Germline assignment: CDR1 MRHNA and CDR2 SNTAGT. Here the CDR3 DNA reads TGTGCCAGCAGTCACCCCCCAGGACAGGGGGAAGGGCAGTACTTC. Translation: CASSHPPGQGEGQYF.

This clonotype came up a few times. The rearrangement uses TRBV7-3 and TRBJ2-2; D may be TRBD1 (6 bases). Per the germline V gene, CDR1 is SGHTA and CDR2 is FQGTGA. V was cut by 6 bases and J by 6 bases, with 17 bases left in between. The CDR3 extends over 15 amino acids. The CDR3: CASSSLKQGPGELFF. The CDR3 DNA is TGTGCCAGCAGTTCGCTCAAACAGGGCCCCGGGGAGCTGTTTTTT. Variable domain in full (rest from reference TRBV7-3 and TRBJ2-2): GAGVSQTPSNKVTEKGKYVELRCDPISGHTALYWYRQSLGQGPEFLIYFQGTGAADDSGLPNDRFFAVRPEGSVSTLKIQRTERGDSAVYLCASSSLKQGPGELFFGEGSRLTVL.

The J gene is TRBJ1-1, the V gene TRBV5-6; D gene ambiguous. The CDR3 contains 13 residues. With 0 bases removed from V and 6 bases from J, the gap between germline ends came to 9 bases. The germline V gene has CDR1 SGHDT and CDR2 YYEEEE. CDR3 nucleotide sequence: TGTGCCAGCAGCTTGGTGGATTTGGCTGAAGCTTTCTTT. Translated: CASSLVDLAEAFF.

V and J are TRBV5-1 and TRBJ2-7; D is possibly TRBD1 or TRBD2 (5 bases each). This CDR3 is 12 amino acids long. The V and J ends lost 3 bases and 7 bases respectively, with 11 bases between them. The germline V gene has CDR1 SGHRS and CDR2 YFSETQ. The CDR3 DNA is TGCGCCAGCAGCTATGGGGGAACAGAGCAGTACTTC. This gives the protein CASSYGGTEQYF.

The CDR3 loop reads CASSQQGSLGNQPQHF. CDR3 coding DNA: TGCGCCAGCAGCCAACAGGGGAGCTTAGGCAATCAGCCCCAGCATTTT. V gene TRBV4-1 combines with J gene TRBJ1-5; D might be TRBD1 (6 bases). CDR1 and CDR2 (germline): MGHRA, YSYEKL. V was clipped by 2 bases and J by 2 bases, with 13 bases between them. CDR3 length equals 16 residues.

The chain carries TRBV29-1 and TRBJ2-1; 11 nucleotides match TRBD2. V dropped 4 bases and J dropped 7; count of bases not matched to a gene: 12. Per the germline V gene, CDR1 is SQVTM and CDR2 is ANQGSEA. The CDR3 is 16 residues long. CDR3 sequence (DNA): TGCAGCGTTGTCCCCCTAATAGCGGGGGGGCTTAATGAGCAGTTCTTC. As protein: CSVVPLIAGGLNEQFF.

The chain recombines TRBV20-1 with TRBJ2-7, with D possibly matching TRBD1 (6 bases). Trimming cost V 3 bases and J 3 bases, with 15 bases left between them. The CDR3 runs 14 residues. Germline values: CDR1 DFQATT, CDR2 SNEGSKA (reference sequence). CDR3 in amino acids: CSASPPEGVYEQYF. CDR3 nucleotides: TGCAGTGCTAGTCCACCTGAGGGGGTCTACGAGCAGTACTTC.

The CDR3 DNA is TGCGCCAGCAGGGGGGACCTTTTCGCTGAAGCTTTCTTT. Translated, it gives CASRGDLFAEAFF. The chain carries TRBV10-1 and TRBJ1-1, with D perhaps TRBD1 (5 bases). V was cut by 6 bases and J by 6 bases, with 14 bases left in between. The CDR3 covers 13 residues. Germline V lookup: CDR1 WNHNN, CDR2 SYGVQD (reference sequence).

This clonotype was observed a handful of times. The chain recombines TRBV28 with TRBJ2-2; possible D gene TRBD1, 5 bases. Trimming took off 3 bases at V and 4 bases at J, with 6 bases between the two ends. In germline, CDR1 is MDHEN, CDR2 SYDVKM. This CDR3 is 13 amino acids long. The DNA for the CDR3 is TGTGCCAGCAGTTTCAGGGTCACCGGGGAGCTGTTTTTT. This encodes CASSFRVTGELFF.

The count of this clonotype is one. The rearrangement links TRBV4-1 to TRBJ2-5; 8 positions agree with TRBD1. Germline V gene data show CDR1 as MGHRA and CDR2 as YSYEKL. This CDR3 spans 14 amino acids. V dropped 8 bases and J dropped 3; count of bases not matched to a gene: 8. The CDR3 sequence is CASQIEDREETQYF. In DNA form, the CDR3 reads TGCGCCAGCCAGATAGAGGACAGGGAAGAGACCCAGTACTTC.

This chain links TRBV13 with TRBJ2-7; 9 bases line up with TRBD2. V lost 7 bases to trimming and J lost 4 bases; unmatched junction nucleotides: 5. Germline CDR1 is PRHDT and CDR2 is FYEKMQ (reference sequence). This CDR3 is built from 13 residues. CDR3 residues: CASNMGLAYEQYF. The CDR3 region has the DNA TGTGCCAGCAACATGGGACTAGCTTACGAGCAGTACTTC.

This clonotype was observed a few times. The V gene is TRBV4-1, the J gene TRBJ2-7; no definite D call. Germline lookup yields CDR1 MGHRA and CDR2 YSYEKL. The CDR3 runs to 13 residues. Trimming removed 4 bases at V and 3 bases at J, with 10 bases between. CDR3 protein: CASSPTASYEQYF. The CDR3 DNA reads as TGCGCCAGCAGCCCAACCGCAAGCTACGAGCAGTACTTC.

The rearrangement uses TRBV10-3 and TRBJ2-3; tentatively, D is TRBD1 (5 bases). CDR3 length equals 17 residues. Germline CDR1 is ENHRY and CDR2 is SYGVKD. The V end lost 6 bases, the J end lost 2 bases, and 21 bases lay between the germline ends. The chain's CDR3 is CAIRSTDQTVHTDTQYF. CDR3 sequence (DNA): TGTGCCATCAGATCGACAGACCAGACGGTGCACACAGATACGCAGTATTTT.

V gene TRBV28 combines with J gene TRBJ2-7, with D perhaps matching TRBD1 (6 bases). The CDR3 is made up of 11 amino acids. Germline V gene data show CDR1 as MDHEN and CDR2 as SYDVKM. In DNA form, the CDR3 reads TGTGCAGCTACAGGGCCCTACGAGCAGTACTTC. Residues: CAATGPYEQYF. Variable domain in full (rest from reference TRBV28 and TRBJ2-7): DVKVTQSSRYLVKRTGEKVFLECVQDMDHENMFWYRQDPGLGLRLIYFSYDVKMKEKGDIPEGYSVSREKKERFSLILESASTNQTSMYLCAATGPYEQYFGPGTRLTVT.

This chain joins TRBV2 and TRBJ2-5, with TRBD2 identical over 11 bases. The junction had 5 bases not matched to a gene; V was cut back by 2 bases and J by 0 bases. This CDR3 has 17 residues. Germline lookup yields CDR1 SNHLY and CDR2 FYNNEI. DNA for the CDR3: TGTGCCAGCAGTGAAAATCCTAGCGGGGGGTACCAAGAGACCCAGTACTTC. Protein product: CASSENPSGGYQETQYF.

The chain employs TRBV29-1 and TRBJ2-2, with D tentatively TRBD1 or TRBD2 (5 bases each). Germline V gene data show CDR1 as SQVTM and CDR2 as ANQGSEA. V dropped 6 bases and J dropped 7 bases, with 15 bases sitting between them. The CDR3 extends over 13 amino acids. The CDR3 spells CSVRDALGGELFF. The DNA for the CDR3 is TGCAGCGTACGGGACGCGCTTGGCGGGGAGCTGTTTTTT.

This chain links TRBV4-3 with TRBJ2-6; D is unclear. Germline CDR1 and CDR2: LGHNA and YSLEER. Trimming stripped 1 base from V and 0 bases from J, with 7 bases between. There are 16 residues in the CDR3. CDR3 in amino acids: CASSQVPSSGANVLTF. DNA of the CDR3: TGCGCCAGCAGCCAAGTTCCCAGCTCTGGGGCCAACGTCCTGACTTTC.

V usage is TRBV15 and J usage is TRBJ2-7, with TRBD2 matching over 12 bases. V shed 4 bases and J 3 bases; nucleotides not matched to a gene: 4. The CDR3 loop spans 15 amino acids. Germline CDR1 reads LNHNV; CDR2 reads YYDKDF (reference sequence). CDR3 residues: CATSTWTSGDYEQYF. Written as DNA, the CDR3 is TGTGCCACCAGCACCTGGACTAGCGGGGACTACGAGCAGTACTTC.

V is TRBV20-1 and J is TRBJ2-1; 7 bases agree with TRBD2. V lost 3 bases, J lost 8 bases, and 7 bases stayed unmatched. This CDR3 has 13 amino acids. Germline V gene sequence: CDR1 DFQATT, CDR2 SNEGSKA (reference sequence). The CDR3 nucleotides read TGCAGTGCTAGGGCGGGAGTGGGAGATGAGCAGTTCTTC. It codes for CSARAGVGDEQFF.